The 29 T cell receptor beta chains below come from one sample, sequenced in a study of identical twins. TCRdb re-called the 5' RACE reads with MiXCR, one entry per CDR3 protein. Among a few hundred thousand distinct CDR3 sequences listed, 9% to 10% were seen once. The same sample was also studied in work on yellow fever vaccine responses in identical twins.

The specimen was PBMCs. The receptor set was obtained from a woman aged 18-30 years in good health.

This clonotype was seen a few times. The rearrangement joins TRBV29-1 to TRBJ2-7, with TRBD1 as a possible D gene (5 bases). Trimming took 1 base from V and 5 from J, leaving 12 bases between them. CDR1 is SQVTM, CDR2 ANQGSEA, per germline. The CDR3 covers 13 residues. The CDR3 spells CSVEGSQGHEQYF. CDR3 in DNA: TGCAGCGTTGAAGGAAGTCAGGGCCACGAGCAGTACTTC.

In its sample, this clonotype was seen many times. The rearrangement links TRBV6-2 or TRBV6-3 to TRBJ2-7, with a tentative D call TRBD2 (6 bases). The CDR3 contains 13 residues. Trimming stripped 9 bases from V and 2 bases from J, with 14 bases between. Germline V gives CDR1 MNHEY, CDR2 SVGEGT. This CDR3 reads CASVSSGAYEQYF. The DNA for the CDR3 is TGTGCCAGTGTGAGTAGCGGAGCCTACGAGCAGTACTTC.

This clonotype appeared many times. The rearrangement links TRBV7-9 to TRBJ2-7; no clear D gene. The CDR3 totals 11 residues. V shed 6 bases and J shed 4 bases, with 7 bases lying between them. Germline CDR1 SEHNR, CDR2 FQNEAQ (reference sequence). CDR3 sequence (DNA): TGTGCCAGCAGTTCCATATACGAGCAGTACTTC. Translation: CASSSIYEQYF. Supplemented by reference TRBV7-9 and TRBJ2-7, the full variable domain reads DTGVSQNPRHKITKRGQNVTFRCDPISEHNRLYWYRQTLGQGPEFLTYFQNEAQLEKSRLLSDRFSAERPKGSFSTLEIQRTEQGDSAMYLCASSSIYEQYFGPGTRLTVT.

This chain connects TRBV15 to TRBJ2-1, with 9 bases aligning to TRBD1. CDR3 length: 15 residues. Germline CDR1 and CDR2: LNHNV and YYDKDF (reference sequence). After removal of 0 bases from V and 8 bases from J, the junction contained 5 bases not matched to a gene. The CDR3, as DNA: TGTGCCACCAGCAGAGAGGACAGGGGCCACTATGAGCAGTTCTTC. This translates into CATSREDRGHYEQFF.

This clonotype turned up a few times. The chain uses TRBV10-2 and TRBJ2-1, with 8 bases fitting TRBD2. CDR1 and CDR2 from the germline V gene are WSHSY and SAAADI. CDR3 length: 13 residues. J was trimmed by 7 bases and V by 6 bases; bases with no gene match: 5. CDR3 amino acids: CASSGLATNEQFF. The CDR3 DNA follows: TGCGCCAGCAGCGGACTAGCTACTAATGAGCAGTTCTTC.

This clonotype was counted at least ten times. V gene TRBV5-5 combines with J gene TRBJ2-3; TRBD1 aligns across 7 bases. This CDR3 contains 14 residues. Trimming removed 2 bases from V and 5 bases from J; junction bases left unmatched: 5. Germline CDR1 and CDR2: SGHKS and YYEKEE (reference sequence). This CDR3 reads CASSLQGLVDTQYF. CDR3 DNA: TGTGCCAGCAGCTTACAGGGGCTCGTAGATACGCAGTATTTT.

This clonotype was observed at least ten times. The CDR3 nucleotides are TGCAGTGCTAGAGGGGAAATGCGGACTAGCGGTCGTTTTTCCTACGAGCAGTACTTC. Amino acids: CSARGEMRTSGRFSYEQYF. J is TRBJ2-7 and V is TRBV20-1, with 10 bases that match TRBD2. The CDR3 totals 19 residues. Germline lookup yields CDR1 DFQATT and CDR2 SNEGSKA (reference sequence). The junction had 16 bases not matched to a gene; V was cut back by 1 base and J by 1 base.

V gene TRBV9 combines with J gene TRBJ2-2, with 13 bases fitting TRBD2. The germline V gene encodes CDR1 SGDLS and CDR2 YYNGEE. CDR3 length: 18 residues. Trimming took 4 bases from V and 5 from J; bases not matched to a gene: 11. This CDR3 reads CASSLSSLAGGPTGELFF. In nucleotides, the CDR3 is TGTGCCAGCAGCCTCTCGTCACTAGCGGGGGGGCCGACCGGGGAGCTGTTTTTT.

In this sample, this clonotype turned up a few times. The V and J genes are TRBV11-2 and TRBJ1-5, with unresolved D. Germline CDR1 and CDR2: SGHAT and FQNNGV. Trimming left V 5 bases short and J 2 bases short, with 10 bases between. This CDR3 region has 14 residues. The CDR3 bases are TGTGCCAGCAGCCTAAAAGTCGGCAATCAGCCCCAGCATTTT. It specifies CASSLKVGNQPQHF. Combining the CDR3 with reference TRBV11-2 and TRBJ1-5 gives the whole variable domain EAGVAQSPRYKIIEKRQSVAFWCNPISGHATLYWYQQILGQGPKLLIQFQNNGVVDDSQLPKDRFSAERLKGVDSTLKIQPAKLEDSAVYLCASSLKVGNQPQHFGDGTRLSIL.

This clonotype came up a few times. The gene calls are TRBV10-2 and TRBJ2-7, with TRBD1 matching over 7 bases. CDR3 length: 13 amino acids. Germline V gene lookup returns CDR1 WSHSY and CDR2 SAAADI. With V trimmed by 8 bases and J by 0 bases, 4 bases remained unmatched. CDR3 in DNA: TGCGCCAGCCTTGGACAGGACTCCTACGAGCAGTACTTC. It yields the protein CASLGQDSYEQYF.

This clonotype turned up a few times. The chain links TRBV7-6 to TRBJ1-1, with 7 bases matching TRBD1. The V and J ends lost 8 bases and 3 bases, in that order; junction bases with no gene match: 6. The CDR3 length is 13 residues. Germline V lookup: CDR1 SGHVS, CDR2 FNYEAQ. CDR3 loop: CASVEGADTEAFF. The CDR3 DNA sequence: TGTGCCAGCGTGGAGGGGGCTGACACTGAAGCTTTCTTT.

The chain combines TRBV4-2 with TRBJ2-1, with D unclear. Trimming took off 0 bases at V and 1 base at J, with 16 bases between the two ends. The length of the CDR3 is 18 residues. Germline V CDR1 and CDR2: LGHNA, YNFKEQ. The CDR3: CASSQDPPLPLSYNEQFF. CDR3 DNA sequence: TGTGCCAGCAGCCAAGATCCGCCGCTACCCCTGTCCTACAATGAGCAGTTCTTC.

The chain links TRBV15 to TRBJ1-1; D gene ambiguous. V gave up 0 bases and J gave up 0 bases, with 8 bases separating them. The length of the CDR3 is 15 residues. The germline gives CDR1 LNHNV, CDR2 YYDKDF (reference sequence). The CDR3 nucleotides read TGTGCCACCAGCAGAGAATCCGGGGTGAACACTGAAGCTTTCTTT. It is translated as CATSRESGVNTEAFF.

The gene calls are TRBV27 and TRBJ2-7; TRBD2 aligns across 7 bases. CDR3 length equals 14 residues. With V trimmed by 6 bases and J by 4 bases, 9 bases remained unmatched. Germline loops: CDR1 MNHEY, CDR2 SMNVEV (reference sequence). This CDR3 is CASSGYEGGYEQYF. CDR3 DNA: TGTGCCAGCAGCGGGTATGAGGGAGGGTACGAGCAGTACTTC.

This clonotype occurred many times. The chain joins TRBV6-5 to TRBJ1-1; TRBD1 aligns across 11 bases. CDR3 length: 16 residues. Germline V gene sequence: CDR1 MNHEY, CDR2 SVGAGI. Germline trimming cut 0 bases from V and 4 bases from J; bases unmatched to any gene: 4. CDR3: CASSYSRTGGITEAFF. In DNA, the CDR3 is TGTGCCAGCAGTTACTCAAGGACAGGGGGCATCACTGAAGCTTTCTTT.

This clonotype was counted many times. CDR3: CATSAAGATDTQYF. CDR3 in DNA: TGTGCCACCAGTGCAGCGGGGGCCACAGATACGCAGTATTTT. This chain links TRBV24-1 with TRBJ2-3; 8 bases fit TRBD2. V trimming: 5 bases; J trimming: 2 bases; junction bases outside the gene matches: 2. Per germline, CDR1 KGHDR and CDR2 SFDVKD. The CDR3 is 14 residues long.

This clonotype was observed many times. V is TRBV12-3 or TRBV12-4 and J is TRBJ2-7, with D maybe TRBD1 (5 bases). The CDR3 is 12 residues long. With 6 bases removed from V and 4 bases from J, the gap between germline ends came to 10 bases. CDR3 in DNA: TGTGCCAGCAGCCCAGGGTTTTACGAGCAGTACTTC. As protein: CASSPGFYEQYF.

This clonotype occurred many times. The genes are TRBV6-4 and TRBJ2-3; TRBD2 agrees at 8 bases. V lost 8 bases and J lost 6; bases outside the gene matches: 13. The CDR3 loop spans 15 amino acids. Germline V gene data show CDR1 as MRHNA and CDR2 as SNTAGT. DNA of the CDR3: TGTGCCAGCGGGGACGGGCTAGCGGGTCTGGATACGCAGTATTTT. This encodes CASGDGLAGLDTQYF.

V is TRBV7-8 and J is TRBJ1-2; maybe TRBD1 (5 bases). The length of the CDR3 is 15 residues. Germline V CDR1 and CDR2: SGHVS, FQNEAQ. Trimming stripped 5 bases from V and 1 base from J, with 14 bases between. For the CDR3, the DNA is TGTGCCAGCAGCCTCGACAGCCGCGTTAACTATGGCTACACCTTC. As protein: CASSLDSRVNYGYTF.

The table lists this clonotype with many counts. The chain couples TRBV12-3 or TRBV12-4 to TRBJ2-3; D is possibly TRBD2 (6 bases). This CDR3 comprises 13 residues. V shed 7 bases and J shed 2 bases, with 10 bases lying between them. The CDR3 sequence: CASNTDYTDTQYF. CDR3 DNA: TGTGCCAGCAACACGGACTACACAGATACGCAGTATTTT.

This clonotype was recorded at least ten times. The chain is built from TRBV12-3 or TRBV12-4 and TRBJ2-4; 9 bases align to TRBD1. The CDR3 length is 17 residues. The V gene end was trimmed by 5 bases and the J gene end by 1 base; junction bases not matched to a gene: 9. CDR3: CASSPYRGRGAKNIQYF. CDR3 sequence (DNA): TGTGCCAGCAGTCCTTACAGGGGGCGCGGCGCCAAAAACATTCAGTACTTC.

The genes are TRBV12-3 or TRBV12-4 and TRBJ2-1; TRBD2 agrees at 8 bases. With V trimmed by 2 bases and J by 5 bases, 2 bases remained unmatched. The CDR3 sequence is 14 residues long. CDR3 residues: CASSLTGGDNEQFF. DNA for the CDR3: TGTGCCAGCAGTTTAACGGGGGGGGACAATGAGCAGTTCTTC.

This clonotype was detected a few times. The V call is TRBV6-2 or TRBV6-3, the J call TRBJ2-5, with D tentatively TRBD2 (6 bases). The CDR3 totals 11 residues. The V end lost 5 bases, the J end lost 6 bases, and 7 bases lay between the germline ends. CDR1 and CDR2 from the germline V gene are MNHEY and SVGEGT. In DNA form, the CDR3 reads TGTGCCAGCAGTGGAGGGCAGACCCAGTACTTC. It is translated as CASSGGQTQYF.

V is TRBV5-1 and J is TRBJ2-7; 7 positions match TRBD2. CDR1 is SGHRS and CDR2 is YFSETQ in the germline V gene. The CDR3 sequence is 14 residues long. The V segment lost 0 bases and the J segment 3 bases; nucleotides outside the gene matches: 3. CDR3 protein: CASSLEAGYYEQYF. As DNA, the CDR3 is TGCGCCAGCAGCTTGGAAGCGGGATACTACGAGCAGTACTTC.

The sample holds many counts of this clonotype. This chain connects TRBV20-1 to TRBJ2-2; 8 bases fit TRBD1. The CDR3 is 16 amino acids. J gave up 1 base and V 0 bases, and 4 bases lay outside the gene matches. Looked up from germline, CDR1 is DFQATT and CDR2 is SNEGSKA (reference sequence). The CDR3 sequence: CSARDSRGRNTGELFF. The CDR3 nucleotides are TGCAGTGCTAGAGATAGCAGGGGGCGGAACACCGGGGAGCTGTTTTTT.

As for this clonotype: Germline is not matched at one junction end, which may reflect a read error. This chain links TRBV20-1 with TRBJ1-6; D is uncertain. CDR1 DFQATT and CDR2 SNEGSKA come from the germline V gene (reference sequence). The CDR3 runs to 14 residues. CDR3 loop: CSARPLSEMGSLHF. The CDR3 DNA reads TGTAGTGCTCGGCCCCTTTCAGAAATGGGATCCCTCCACTTT.

This clonotype was counted between two and nine times. J is TRBJ2-1 and V is TRBV2; D perhaps matches TRBD2 (6 bases). CDR3 length: 13 residues. Germline V gene data show CDR1 as SNHLY and CDR2 as FYNNEI. Trimming shortened V by 2 bases and J by 8 bases, and 10 bases separated the two germline ends. CDR3 sequence: CASSETGGDEQFF. CDR3 DNA: TGTGCCAGCAGTGAAACAGGAGGGGATGAGCAGTTCTTC.

This clonotype was picked up a small number of times. The chain has TRBV25-1 and TRBJ2-7, with TRBD2 as a possible D gene (5 bases). V lost 5 bases, J lost 3 bases, and 20 bases lay in between. The CDR3 extends over 16 amino acids. Per germline, CDR1 MGHDK and CDR2 SYGVNS. The CDR3 region has the DNA TGTGCCAGCAGTCCTAACGAGGGTTTCGGGGTCTACGAGCAGTACTTC. Amino acids: CASSPNEGFGVYEQYF.

This clonotype was seen a few times. The chain employs TRBV12-5 and TRBJ2-3, with 12 bases that match TRBD2. The CDR3 covers 15 residues. Germline CDR1 is LGHNT and CDR2 is FRNRAP. Trimming cost V 5 bases and J 4 bases; bases outside gene matches: 4. The CDR3 sequence: CASGLAGGPADTQYF. The CDR3 nucleotides read TGTGCTAGTGGTCTAGCGGGGGGGCCAGCAGATACGCAGTATTTT.